The 29 T cell receptor beta chains below all came from one sample that was sequenced in a study of identical twins. Using its own MiXCR run on the 5' RACE reads, TCRdb lists one record per CDR3 protein. The sample has about 530,000 distinct CDR3 sequences, 13% to 15% seen once. These same data were also listed under a study on yellow fever vaccine responses in identical twins.

The sequencing sample was made of CD4+ T cells sorted from blood. The receptor source for this set is a woman younger than 35 in good health.

This rearrangement joins TRBV7-9 to TRBJ2-7, with D unclear. Germline V gene lookup returns CDR1 SEHNR and CDR2 FQNEAQ (reference sequence). V dropped 8 bases and J dropped 1 base, with 15 bases sitting between them. CDR3 length equals 14 residues. Here the CDR3 DNA reads TGTGCCAGCCATGATGGGGTCTTATCCTACGAGCAGTACGTC. Translated: CASHDGVLSYEQYV.

This chain connects TRBV5-1 to TRBJ2-1, with D perhaps assigned TRBD1 or TRBD2 (5 bases each). This CDR3 is built from 14 residues. CDR1 is SGHRS, CDR2 YFSETQ, per germline. V was clipped by 4 bases and J by 15 bases, with 23 bases between them. CDR3 coding DNA: TGCGCCAGCAGCCCAAACCCCGGGACCCCAGTCATGTTCTTC. Its translation is CASSPNPGTPVMFF.

This chain connects TRBV20-1 to TRBJ2-1, with a weak D call TRBD1 (6 bases). Per germline, CDR1 DFQATT and CDR2 SNEGSKA (reference sequence). V was pared by 6 bases and J by 6 bases, with 12 bases between. There are 12 residues in the CDR3. The CDR3 is CSAVPGVNEQFF. Written as DNA, the CDR3 is TGCAGTGCCGTCCCAGGGGTCAATGAGCAGTTCTTC.

This clonotype appeared a few times. V gene TRBV27 combines with J gene TRBJ2-3; 13 bases fit TRBD2. The CDR3 loop spans 17 amino acids. In germline, CDR1 is MNHEY, CDR2 SMNVEV (reference sequence). V gave up 0 bases and J gave up 8 bases; unmatched junction bases: 8. In DNA form, the CDR3 reads TGTGCCAGCAGTTTATCCCAACGGACTAGCGGGGGTTTTACGCAGTATTTT. It yields the protein CASSLSQRTSGGFTQYF.

V gene TRBV5-4 combines with J gene TRBJ2-7; TRBD2 aligns across 8 bases. V shed 3 bases and J 2 bases; nucleotides not matched to a gene: 13. The CDR3 loop spans 17 amino acids. CDR1 and CDR2 from the germline V gene are SGHNT and YYREEE (reference sequence). The CDR3 region is CASSYGITSGLTYEQYF. In DNA form, the CDR3 reads TGTGCCAGCAGCTACGGAATAACTAGCGGTTTAACCTACGAGCAGTACTTC.

The gene calls are TRBV12-3 or TRBV12-4 and TRBJ2-1; the match to TRBD2 covers 14 bases. With 6 bases clipped from V and 12 bases from J, the junction kept 10 bases outside the gene matches. This CDR3 has 15 residues. The CDR3 DNA reads TGTGCCAGCAGCCCAGGGACTAGCGGGAGTTGGACGCAGTTCTTC. This gives the protein CASSPGTSGSWTQFF.

This chain uses TRBV10-3 with TRBJ2-3, with D possibly being TRBD2 (5 bases). This CDR3 contains 15 residues. The germline V gene encodes CDR1 ENHRY and CDR2 SYGVKD. V was pared by 6 bases and J by 2 bases, with 15 bases between. The CDR3 DNA sequence: TGTGCCATCAGACTAATAGCGACCCTCACAGATACGCAGTATTTT. Translating gives CAIRLIATLTDTQYF.

This chain uses TRBV12-3 or TRBV12-4 with TRBJ1-1, with a tentative D call TRBD1 (6 bases). The CDR3 is 14 amino acids. Trimming shortened V by 6 bases and J by 7 bases, and 18 bases separated the two germline ends. CDR3 sequence: CASRTGHNKGEAFF. CDR3 in DNA: TGTGCCAGCAGGACGGGACACAATAAGGGTGAAGCTTTCTTT.

This clonotype was observed a handful of times. This chain links TRBV21-1 with TRBJ1-2. TRBV21-1 is described as a pseudogene. CDR3 length: 13 amino acids. DNA of the CDR3: TGTGCCAGCAGCAAACTGGGGATTTATGGCTACACCTTC. Amino acid sequence: CASSKLGIYGYTF.

The CDR3 protein is CSALEAGEVTGELFF. The CDR3 nucleotides read TGCAGTGCCCTGGAGGCGGGAGAGGTCACCGGGGAGCTGTTTTTT. The rearrangement uses TRBV20-1 and TRBJ2-2, with TRBD2 identical over 7 bases. CDR3 size: 15 residues. V was clipped by 6 bases and J by 4 bases; unmatched bases: 11. From germline, CDR1 is DFQATT and CDR2 SNEGSKA (reference sequence).

This chain connects TRBV5-1 to TRBJ1-2; a weak D match, TRBD1 (6 bases). Trimming took off 0 bases at V and 10 bases at J, with 7 bases between the two ends. Germline loops: CDR1 SGHRS, CDR2 YFSETQ. The length of the CDR3 is 11 residues. This CDR3 reads CASSLDRDYTF. DNA of the CDR3: TGCGCCAGCAGCTTGGACAGGGACTACACCTTC.

The rearrangement uses TRBV29-1 and TRBJ1-1; D remains unclear. V lost 1 base and J 0 bases, leaving 9 bases between the germline ends. CDR3 size: 14 residues. Looked up from germline, CDR1 is SQVTM and CDR2 is ANQGSEA. CDR3 sequence (DNA): TGCAGCGTTGAAGGTCCGATCCTGAACACTGAAGCTTTCTTT. It encodes CSVEGPILNTEAFF. Variable domain in full (rest from reference TRBV29-1 and TRBJ1-1): SAVISQKPSRDICQRGTSLTIQCQVDSQVTMMFWYRQQPGQSLTLIATANQGSEATYESGFVIDKFPISRPNLTFSTLTVSNMSPEDSSIYLCSVEGPILNTEAFFGQGTRLTVV.

This clonotype was seen a handful of times. This sequence joins TRBV7-9 and TRBJ2-1; TRBD1 matches at 9 bases. V trimming: 5 bases; J trimming: 4 bases; junction bases outside the gene matches: 6. The length of the CDR3 is 15 residues. The germline V gene has CDR1 SEHNR and CDR2 FQNEAQ (reference sequence). CDR3 residues: CASSQTGGMYNEQFF. The CDR3 coding sequence is TGTGCCAGCAGCCAGACAGGGGGAATGTACAATGAGCAGTTCTTC.

The chain joins TRBV19 to TRBJ1-1; no clear D gene. Germline V gene data show CDR1 as LNHDA and CDR2 as SQIVND (reference sequence). The CDR3 sequence is 14 residues long. The ends were cut back, 4 bases at V and 0 bases at J, with 9 bases in the middle. CDR3 sequence reads: CASSTREVNTEAFF. CDR3 nucleotides: TGTGCCAGTAGTACCCGGGAGGTGAACACTGAAGCTTTCTTT.

This clonotype was observed a handful of times. This rearrangement joins TRBV25-1 to TRBJ2-5, with D perhaps matching TRBD1 or TRBD2 (6 bases each). CDR1 is MGHDK, CDR2 SYGVNS, per germline. Trimming removed 4 bases from V and 4 bases from J, with 25 bases in between. The CDR3 is 18 amino acids. CDR3 DNA: TGTGCCAGCAGTGGTGGTTCAGTTAATGGGGGGCTGGGAGAGACCCAGTACTTC. The encoded protein is CASSGGSVNGGLGETQYF. Full variable domain (rest looked up from reference TRBV25-1 and TRBJ2-5): EADIYQTPRYLVIGTGKKITLECSQTMGHDKMYWYQQDPGMELHLIHYSYGVNSTEKGDLSSESTVSRIRTEHFPLTLESARPSHTSQYLCASSGGSVNGGLGETQYFGPGTRLLVL.

The rearrangement links TRBV12-3 or TRBV12-4 to TRBJ2-5; possibly TRBD1 or TRBD2 for D (5 bases each). This CDR3 region has 14 residues. Between the trimmed V and J ends, which lost 4 bases and 5 bases, there was a span of 14 bases. The CDR3 nucleotides read TGTGCCAGCAGTTCCCTTGGGTGGGGGGAGACCCAGTACTTC. Its translation is CASSSLGWGETQYF.

The gene calls are TRBV28 and TRBJ1-1; weak D call: TRBD1 (5 bases). The V and J ends lost 5 bases and 1 base respectively, with 14 bases between them. The CDR3 has 15 amino acids. Germline V CDR1 and CDR2: MDHEN, SYDVKM. The CDR3: CASSPSGTANTEAFF. CDR3 sequence (DNA): TGTGCCAGCAGTCCCTCCGGGACGGCGAACACTGAAGCTTTCTTT.

This clonotype was seen only a few times. This chain joins TRBV5-6 and TRBJ2-7; 7 nucleotides match TRBD1. The CDR3 extends over 14 amino acids. The germline V gene has CDR1 SGHDT and CDR2 YYEEEE. V lost 4 bases to trimming and J lost 3 bases; unmatched junction nucleotides: 7. This chain's CDR3 is CASSRKGQFYEQYV. The CDR3 DNA sequence: TGTGCCAGCAGCCGAAAGGGACAGTTCTACGAGCAGTACGTC.

The V call is TRBV12-3 or TRBV12-4, the J call TRBJ2-7; D is possibly TRBD1 (5 bases). CDR3 length equals 15 residues. Trimming left V 1 base short and J 2 bases short, with 12 bases between. The CDR3 nucleotides read TGTGCCAGCAGTTTAGGAGACAGTCCTACCTACGAGCAGTACTTC. Translating gives CASSLGDSPTYEQYF.

V gene TRBV4-2 combines with J gene TRBJ2-1, with a tentative D call TRBD2 (5 bases). Trimming took 0 bases from V and 5 from J, leaving 14 bases between them. The CDR3 extends over 16 amino acids. Germline loops: CDR1 LGHNA, CDR2 YNFKEQ. The CDR3, as DNA: TGTGCCAGCAGCCAAGATCTTGCGACTACCCACAATGAGCAGTTCTTC. This gives the protein CASSQDLATTHNEQFF.

In this sample, this clonotype turned up a few times. The rearrangement uses TRBV6-1 and TRBJ2-2; TRBD2 aligns across 12 bases. Germline CDR1 reads MNHNS; CDR2 reads SASEGT. The CDR3 loop spans 18 amino acids. V lost 4 bases and J lost 0; bases outside the gene matches: 6. The CDR3 DNA reads TGTGCCAGCAGTGGCCCTAGCGGGGGGGCAGCGAACACCGGGGAGCTGTTTTTT. It encodes CASSGPSGGAANTGELFF.

The rearrangement links TRBV5-1 to TRBJ1-1, with 9 bases aligning to TRBD1. V was pared by 4 bases and J by 10 bases, with 14 bases of the junction left unmatched. The germline gives CDR1 SGHRS, CDR2 YFSETQ. The CDR3 has 15 amino acids. CDR3 protein: CASSPQGQGFELAFF. The DNA of the CDR3 is TGCGCCAGCAGCCCACAGGGACAGGGATTCGAGTTAGCTTTCTTT.

This clonotype was counted between two and nine times. The rearrangement uses TRBV12-3 or TRBV12-4 and TRBJ2-2; TRBD1 or TRBD2 may be the D gene (5 bases each). V was pared by 1 base and J by 5 bases, with 17 bases between. The CDR3 sequence is 17 residues long. CDR3 region: CASSLVRGKGETGELFF. In nucleotides, the CDR3 is TGTGCCAGCAGTTTAGTCCGGGGCAAAGGGGAGACCGGGGAGCTGTTTTTT.

This clonotype was recorded at least ten times. The CDR3 DNA follows: TGTGCCAGCAGCTTGGGATTGGGCACTGAAGCTTTCTTT. Residues: CASSLGLGTEAFF. This chain links TRBV7-3 with TRBJ1-1; D unclear. Germline V CDR1 and CDR2: SGHTA, FQGTGA. CDR3 length: 13 residues. V gave up 3 bases and J gave up 4 bases, with 9 bases separating them.

This chain connects TRBV28 to TRBJ1-2; TRBD1 might be the D (5 bases). Germline lookup yields CDR1 MDHEN and CDR2 SYDVKM. Trimming pared 6 bases from V and 4 bases from J, leaving 15 bases between. The CDR3 covers 14 residues. CDR3 in amino acids: CASRRGGVLYGYTF. In DNA, the CDR3 is TGTGCCAGCAGACGGGGGGGGGTACTCTATGGCTACACCTTC.

This clonotype was detected only a few times. V is TRBV10-2 and J is TRBJ2-5, with TRBD1 as a possible D gene (5 bases). There are 13 residues in the CDR3. Per the germline V gene, CDR1 is WSHSY and CDR2 is SAAADI. V lost 5 bases, J lost 6 bases, and 13 bases lay in between. The CDR3 sequence is CASSPPGQKTQYF. CDR3 bases: TGCGCCAGCAGTCCCCCAGGGCAAAAGACCCAGTACTTC.

There are a few counts of this clonotype. This chain joins TRBV12-3 or TRBV12-4 and TRBJ1-6; 10 bases match TRBD1. This CDR3 comprises 16 residues. V shed 1 base and J 9 bases; nucleotides not matched to a gene: 6. The CDR3 DNA reads TGTGCCAGCAGTTTAGGTGGGACAGGGGTTGGTTCACCCCTCCACTTT. Protein: CASSLGGTGVGSPLHF.

The chain carries TRBV3-1 and TRBJ1-4, with 9 bases that match TRBD1. The CDR3 spans 14 residues. Germline loops: CDR1 LGHDT, CDR2 YNNKEL (reference sequence). Trimming removed 3 bases from V and 8 bases from J; junction bases left unmatched: 4. CDR3 DNA sequence: TGTGCCAGCAGCCACGTAGACAGGGGGGAAAAACTGTTTTTT. Protein: CASSHVDRGEKLFF.

V gene TRBV5-1 combines with J gene TRBJ2-6; TRBD2 matches 7 bases. Germline V gene data show CDR1 as SGHRS and CDR2 as YFSETQ. Trimming at V came to 2 bases and at J to 1 base, leaving 12 bases not matched to a gene. CDR3 length equals 19 residues. The CDR3 region has the DNA TGCGCCAGCAGCTTTGGGACTAATCGTTTTCTTTCTGGGGCCAACGTCCTGACTTTC. This sequence encodes CASSFGTNRFLSGANVLTF.